This record covers a single T cell receptor beta chain. Antigen unknown. A sample-barcoded 5' primer and a J-beta primer mix were used in a second PCR of about 7 to 12 cycles. Tagging of each cDNA molecule was performed by a template-switch adaptor with 12 random nucleotides. From the 5' RACE reads, TCRdb called clonotypes with MiXCR, one entry per CDR3 protein. The data show 2 million or so distinct CDR3 sequences, with less than 50% seen just once and around 2.1% held by the top ten. This entry belongs to a study of blood T cells in healthy people across ages. Findings of the study overall: The recorded TCR beta diversity per million T cells decreased in a roughly linear manner with age.

The CDR3 extends over 17 amino acids. V lost 3 bases and J 5 bases, leaving 23 bases between the germline ends. Germline CDR1 and CDR2: MNHEY and SMNVEV (reference sequence). The clonotype was recovered from a woman in her forties in good health. This chain connects TRBV27 to TRBJ2-7; the D gene is possibly TRBD1 (6 bases). Specimen: blood. CDR3 residues: CASSLGLGQGSADEQYF. The CDR3 bases are TGTGCCAGCAGTTTGGGGCTTGGGCAGGGGAGTGCCGACGAGCAGTACTTC.